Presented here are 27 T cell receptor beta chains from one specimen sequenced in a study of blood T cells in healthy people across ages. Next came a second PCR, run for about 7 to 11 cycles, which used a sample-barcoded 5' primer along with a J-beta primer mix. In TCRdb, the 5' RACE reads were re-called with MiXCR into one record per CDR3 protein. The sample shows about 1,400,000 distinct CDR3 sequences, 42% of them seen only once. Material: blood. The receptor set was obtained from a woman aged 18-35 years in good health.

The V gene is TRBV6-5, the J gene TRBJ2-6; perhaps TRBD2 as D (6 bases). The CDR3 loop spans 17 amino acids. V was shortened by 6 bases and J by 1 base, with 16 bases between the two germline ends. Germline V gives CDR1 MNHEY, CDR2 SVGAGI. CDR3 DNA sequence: TGTGCCAGCAGGTACCAGACCGCGGGGTCTGGGGCCAACGTCCTGACTTTC. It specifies CASRYQTAGSGANVLTF.

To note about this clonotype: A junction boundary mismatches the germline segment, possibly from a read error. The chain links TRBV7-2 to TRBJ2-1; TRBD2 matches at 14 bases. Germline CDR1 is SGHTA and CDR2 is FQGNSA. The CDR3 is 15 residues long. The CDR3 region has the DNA TGTGCCTGCAGCCAGACTAGCGGGGGGGCGAGTGAGCAGTTCTTC. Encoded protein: CACSQTSGGASEQFF.

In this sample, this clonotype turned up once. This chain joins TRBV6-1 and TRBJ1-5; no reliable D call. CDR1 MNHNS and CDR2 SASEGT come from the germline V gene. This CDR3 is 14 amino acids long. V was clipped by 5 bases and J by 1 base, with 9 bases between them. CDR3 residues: CASSHPLSNQPQHF. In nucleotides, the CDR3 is TGTGCCAGCAGTCATCCTCTCAGCAATCAGCCCCAGCATTTT.

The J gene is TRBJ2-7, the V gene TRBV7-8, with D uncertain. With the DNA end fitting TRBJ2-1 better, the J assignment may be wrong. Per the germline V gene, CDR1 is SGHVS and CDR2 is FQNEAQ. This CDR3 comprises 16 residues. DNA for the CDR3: TGTGCCAGCAGCTTAGCGTTAGAACGGAGTCTAGATGAGCAGTTCTTC. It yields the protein CASSLALERSLDEQFF.

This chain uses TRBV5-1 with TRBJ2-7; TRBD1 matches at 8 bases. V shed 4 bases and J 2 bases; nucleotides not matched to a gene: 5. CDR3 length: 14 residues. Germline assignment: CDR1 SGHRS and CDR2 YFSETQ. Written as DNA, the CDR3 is TGCGCCAGCAGCAAGCTGACAGGGGCCTACGAGCAGTACTTC. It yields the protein CASSKLTGAYEQYF.

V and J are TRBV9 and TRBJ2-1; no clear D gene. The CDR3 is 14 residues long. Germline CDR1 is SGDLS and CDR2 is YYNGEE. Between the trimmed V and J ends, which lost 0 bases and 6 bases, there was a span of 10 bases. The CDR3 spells CASSVGVGRNEQFF. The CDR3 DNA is TGTGCCAGCAGCGTAGGGGTGGGCCGCAATGAGCAGTTCTTC.

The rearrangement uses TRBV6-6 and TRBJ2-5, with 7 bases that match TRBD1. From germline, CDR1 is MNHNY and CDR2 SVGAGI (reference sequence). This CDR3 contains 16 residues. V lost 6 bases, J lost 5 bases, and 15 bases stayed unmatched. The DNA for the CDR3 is TGTGCCAGCAGAGGATCCGGGACAGAGGAACGGGAGACCCAGTACTTC. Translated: CASRGSGTEERETQYF.

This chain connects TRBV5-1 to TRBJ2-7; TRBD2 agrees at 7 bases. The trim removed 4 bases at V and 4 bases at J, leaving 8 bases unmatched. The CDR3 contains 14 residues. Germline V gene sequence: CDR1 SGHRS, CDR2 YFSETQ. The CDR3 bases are TGCGCCAGCAGCCCCGGACTAGACGGGTACGAGCAGTACTTC. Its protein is CASSPGLDGYEQYF. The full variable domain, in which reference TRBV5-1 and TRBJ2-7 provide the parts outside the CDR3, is KAGVTQTPRYLIKTRGQQVTLSCSPISGHRSVSWYQQTPGQGLQFLFEYFSETQRNKGNFPGRFSGRQFSNSRSEMNVSTLELGDSALYLCASSPGLDGYEQYFGPGTRLTVT.

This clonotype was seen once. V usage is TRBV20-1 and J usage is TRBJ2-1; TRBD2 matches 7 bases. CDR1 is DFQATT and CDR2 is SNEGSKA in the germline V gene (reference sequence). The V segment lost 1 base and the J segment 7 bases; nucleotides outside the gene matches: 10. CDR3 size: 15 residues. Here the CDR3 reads CSARVGGRVVNEQFF. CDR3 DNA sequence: TGCAGTGCTAGAGTTGGGGGGAGGGTCGTTAATGAGCAGTTCTTC.

As DNA, the CDR3 is TGTGCCAGCAGTTTAACCACGGAGGGGAGGGACGAGCAGTACTTC. Protein sequence: CASSLTTEGRDEQYF. The V gene is TRBV28, the J gene TRBJ2-7, with 7 bases that match TRBD2. This CDR3 comprises 15 residues. After removal of 2 bases from V and 5 bases from J, the junction contained 9 bases not matched to a gene. Germline CDR1 reads MDHEN; CDR2 reads SYDVKM.

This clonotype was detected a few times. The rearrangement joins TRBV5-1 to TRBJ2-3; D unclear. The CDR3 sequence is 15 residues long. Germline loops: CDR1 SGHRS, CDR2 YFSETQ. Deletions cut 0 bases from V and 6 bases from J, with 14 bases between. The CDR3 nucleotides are TGCGCCAGCAGCTTGGAGGGCTCGTCGGCCGATACGCAGTATTTT. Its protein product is CASSLEGSSADTQYF.

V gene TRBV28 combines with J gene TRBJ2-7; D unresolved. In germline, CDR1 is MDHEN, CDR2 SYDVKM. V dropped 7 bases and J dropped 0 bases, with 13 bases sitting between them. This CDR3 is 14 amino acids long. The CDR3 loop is CASIGQSSSYEQYF. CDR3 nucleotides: TGTGCCAGCATCGGGCAGTCGAGCTCCTACGAGCAGTACTTC.

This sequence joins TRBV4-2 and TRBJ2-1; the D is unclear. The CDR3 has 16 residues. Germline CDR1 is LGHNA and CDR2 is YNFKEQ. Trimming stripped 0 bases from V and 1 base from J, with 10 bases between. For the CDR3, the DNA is TGTGCCAGCAGCCAAGATGTAGGTGGGTCCTACAATGAGCAGTTCTTC. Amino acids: CASSQDVGGSYNEQFF.

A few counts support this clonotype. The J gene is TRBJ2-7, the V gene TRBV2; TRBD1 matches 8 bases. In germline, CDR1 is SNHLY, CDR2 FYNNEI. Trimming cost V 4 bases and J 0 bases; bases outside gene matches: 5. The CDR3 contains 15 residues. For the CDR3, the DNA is TGTGCCAGCAGTGGGACAGGGATCTTCTCCTACGAGCAGTACTTC. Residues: CASSGTGIFSYEQYF.

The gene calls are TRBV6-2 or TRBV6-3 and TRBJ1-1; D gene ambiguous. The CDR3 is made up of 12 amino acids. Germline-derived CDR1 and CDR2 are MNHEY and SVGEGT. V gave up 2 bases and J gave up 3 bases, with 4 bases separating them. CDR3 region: CASSYDYTEAFF. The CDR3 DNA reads TGTGCCAGCAGTTACGACTACACTGAAGCTTTCTTT.

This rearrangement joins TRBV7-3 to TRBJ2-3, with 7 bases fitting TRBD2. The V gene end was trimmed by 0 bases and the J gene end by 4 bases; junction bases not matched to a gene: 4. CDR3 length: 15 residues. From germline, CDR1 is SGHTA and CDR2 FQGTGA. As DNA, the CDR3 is TGTGCCAGCAGCTTAACGGGGGGGGAGGCAGATACGCAGTATTTT. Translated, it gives CASSLTGGEADTQYF.

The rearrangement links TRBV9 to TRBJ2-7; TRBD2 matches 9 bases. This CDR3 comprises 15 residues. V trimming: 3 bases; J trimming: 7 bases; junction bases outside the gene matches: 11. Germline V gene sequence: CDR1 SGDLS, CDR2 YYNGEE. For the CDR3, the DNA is TGTGCCAGCAGCGAGCGGGGGGCGGGGTACAATGAGCAGTACTTC. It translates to CASSERGAGYNEQYF.

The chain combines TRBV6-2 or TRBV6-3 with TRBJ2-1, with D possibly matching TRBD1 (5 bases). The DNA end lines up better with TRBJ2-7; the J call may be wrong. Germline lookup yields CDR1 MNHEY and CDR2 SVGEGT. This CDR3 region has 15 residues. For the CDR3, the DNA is TGTGCCAGCAGCGACCAGGGATACTCCTACAATGAGCAGTACTTC. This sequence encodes CASSDQGYSYNEQYF.

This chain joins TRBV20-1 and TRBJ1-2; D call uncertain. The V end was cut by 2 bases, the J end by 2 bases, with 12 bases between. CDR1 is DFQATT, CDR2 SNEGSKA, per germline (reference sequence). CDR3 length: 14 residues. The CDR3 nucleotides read TGCAGTGCTAGACCCCGGACGGCCAACTATGGCTACACCTTC. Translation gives CSARPRTANYGYTF.

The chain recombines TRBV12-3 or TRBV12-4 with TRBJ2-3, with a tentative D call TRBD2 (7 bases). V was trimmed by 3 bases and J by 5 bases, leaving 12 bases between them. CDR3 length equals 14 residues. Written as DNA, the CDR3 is TGTGCCAGCAGTTTCCCGGGGGGCCAAGATACGCAGTATTTT. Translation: CASSFPGGQDTQYF.

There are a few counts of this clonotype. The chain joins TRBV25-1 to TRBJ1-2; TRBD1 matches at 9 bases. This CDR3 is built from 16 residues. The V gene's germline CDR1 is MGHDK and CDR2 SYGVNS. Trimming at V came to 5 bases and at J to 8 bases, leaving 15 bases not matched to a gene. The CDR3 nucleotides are TGTGCCAGCAGTTCGCCAGAGACTACAGGGGGCTTGGGCTACACCTTC. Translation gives CASSSPETTGGLGYTF.

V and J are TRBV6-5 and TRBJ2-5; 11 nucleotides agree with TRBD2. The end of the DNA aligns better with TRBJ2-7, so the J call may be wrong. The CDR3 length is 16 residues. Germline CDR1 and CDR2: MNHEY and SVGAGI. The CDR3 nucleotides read TGTGCCAGCAGTTACTCCCTAGCGGGAGGACCCTACGAGCAGTACTTC. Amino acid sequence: CASSYSLAGGPYEQYF.

The chain's CDR3 is CASSRGEGNLDEQYF. In DNA form, the CDR3 reads TGTGCCAGCAGCCGGGGGGAGGGGAATTTGGATGAGCAGTACTTC. The gene calls are TRBV4-2 and TRBJ2-7; 7 bases are a match to TRBD2. The CDR3 is 15 amino acids. CDR1 and CDR2 from the germline V gene are LGHNA and YNFKEQ. Trimming removed 4 bases from V and 7 bases from J; junction bases left unmatched: 13.

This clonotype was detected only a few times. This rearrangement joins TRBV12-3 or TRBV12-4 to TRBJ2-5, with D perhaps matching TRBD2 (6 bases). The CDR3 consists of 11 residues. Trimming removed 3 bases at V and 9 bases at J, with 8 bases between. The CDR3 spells CASSLEGSQYF. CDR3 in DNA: TGTGCCAGCAGTTTGGAGGGATCCCAGTACTTC.

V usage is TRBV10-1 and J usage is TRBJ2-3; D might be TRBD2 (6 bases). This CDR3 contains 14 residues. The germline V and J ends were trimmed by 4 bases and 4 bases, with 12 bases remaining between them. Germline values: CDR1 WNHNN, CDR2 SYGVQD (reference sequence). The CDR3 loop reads CASSARGTADTQYF. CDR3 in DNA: TGCGCCAGCAGTGCGCGGGGTACTGCAGATACGCAGTATTTT.

CDR3 DNA sequence: TGTGCCAGCAGTCCAGACACGCTGATGAACACTGAAGCTTTCTTT. It codes for CASSPDTLMNTEAFF. This chain joins TRBV12-3 or TRBV12-4 and TRBJ1-1, with D uncertain. V dropped 5 bases and J dropped 0 bases, with 13 bases sitting between them. The CDR3 is 15 residues long.

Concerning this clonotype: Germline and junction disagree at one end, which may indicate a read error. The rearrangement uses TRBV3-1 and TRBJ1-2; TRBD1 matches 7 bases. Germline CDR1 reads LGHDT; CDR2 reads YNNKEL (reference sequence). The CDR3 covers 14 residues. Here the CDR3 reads CASSQEGRGYGYTF. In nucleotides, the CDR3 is TGCGCCAGCAGCCAAGAAGGCAGGGGGTATGGCTACACCTTC.